This record covers a single T cell receptor beta chain. These data belong to a study of blood T cell repertoires in COVID-19. On the study more broadly: The study drew acute and convalescent COVID-19 samples from the United States, Italy and Spain. Sample material is recorded as cDNA or gDNA derived from T cells, B-cell-depleted T cells, or PBMCs.

V shed 1 base and J 1 base; nucleotides not matched to a gene: 7. This CDR3 is 17 amino acids long. The germline gives CDR1 KGHSH, CDR2 LQKENI. Source study methods: Scientists estimated how many nucleated cells there were by amplifying reference gene primers. Sequencing was performed with immunoSEQ multiplex PCR; in TCRdb, only in-frame clones are kept and a portion is missing. The V and J calls and clone size are taken from that table; D and trimming were inferred from the DNA. The sample gives around 220,000 clones, around four fifths of which show up once; 20% is in the top ten. Specimen: peripheral blood. The receptor comes from a man aged 25 to 45 with active or convalescent COVID-19. This chain joins TRBV18 and TRBJ2-3, with 8 bases aligning to TRBD1. In DNA form, the CDR3 reads TGTGCCAGCTCACCACTGAGACCGGGACAGGGCACAGATACGCAGTATTTT. Its protein is CASSPLRPGQGTDTQYF. The full variable domain, rest sourced from reference TRBV18 and TRBJ2-3, is NAGVMQNPRHLVRRRGQEARLRCSPMKGHSHVYWYRQLPEEGLKFMVYLQKENIIDESGMPKERFSAEFPKEGPSILRIQQVVRGDSAAYFCASSPLRPGQGTDTQYFGPGTRLTVL.